The source of this T cell receptor beta chain is a study of blood T cells in healthy people across ages. Study-wide findings and caveats: It was held that diversity estimates obtained from one million T cells represented underestimates.

The CDR3 loop spans 15 amino acids. Between the trimmed V and J ends, which lost 2 bases and 0 bases, there was a span of 13 bases. The germline CDR1 and CDR2 sequences are DFQATT and SNEGSKA (reference sequence). This clonotype was recorded a few times. Its specificity is not known. Combining a sample-barcoded 5' primer with a J-beta primer mix, a second PCR ran for roughly 6 to 12 cycles. TCRdb itself ran the 5' RACE reads through MiXCR, one entry per CDR3 protein. The data hold around 1,700,000 distinct CDR3 sequences, with approximately 28% observed a single time. The chain couples TRBV20-1 to TRBJ2-5; possible D gene TRBD2, 5 bases. The receptor's source is a woman aged 25 to 45 in good health. Input material: blood. Here the CDR3 reads CSARPAGVHQETQYF. In DNA, the CDR3 is TGCAGTGCTAGACCTGCCGGGGTCCACCAAGAGACCCAGTACTTC.